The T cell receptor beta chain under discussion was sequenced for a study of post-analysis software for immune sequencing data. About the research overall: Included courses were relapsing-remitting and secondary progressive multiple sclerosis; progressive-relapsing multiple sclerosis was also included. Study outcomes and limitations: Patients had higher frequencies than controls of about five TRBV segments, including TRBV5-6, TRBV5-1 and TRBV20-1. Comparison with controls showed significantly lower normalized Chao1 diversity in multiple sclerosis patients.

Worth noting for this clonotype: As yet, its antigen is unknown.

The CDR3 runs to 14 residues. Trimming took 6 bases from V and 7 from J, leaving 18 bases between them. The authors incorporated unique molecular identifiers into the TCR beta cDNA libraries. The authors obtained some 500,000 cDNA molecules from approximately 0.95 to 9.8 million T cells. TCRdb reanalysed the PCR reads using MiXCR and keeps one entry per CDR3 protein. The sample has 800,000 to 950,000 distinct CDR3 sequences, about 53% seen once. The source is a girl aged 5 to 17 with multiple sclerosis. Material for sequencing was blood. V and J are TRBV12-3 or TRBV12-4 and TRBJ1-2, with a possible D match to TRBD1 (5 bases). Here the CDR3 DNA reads TGTGCCAGCAGCCAGGGAGGCCTGGAGCTTGGCTACACCTTC. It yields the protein CASSQGGLELGYTF.